A selection of T cell receptor beta chains follows, all from one sample in a study of blood T cells in healthy people across ages. TCRdb reanalysed the 5' RACE reads using MiXCR and keeps one entry per CDR3 protein. This table holds fewer than 650,000 distinct CDR3 sequences, roughly a quarter found once. These records were also assigned to another study, of T cells of mothers and their children.

The sequencing sample was made of blood. Receptors were obtained from a boy aged 2 to 9 in good health. The CDR3 runs from the conserved cysteine through the conserved F or W. A D gene is named only where the DNA matches it firmly. Clone size is stated in some rows and not others, as once, few, many or a class when expanded.

TRBJ1-4 | - | TRBV29-1 | TRBD1 | TGCAGCGTCGCCGGGACAGGGACTGAAAAACTGTTTTTT | CSVAGTGTEKLFF
TRBJ1-2 | - | TRBV9 | - | TGTGCCAGCAGCGGAGACAAGGGTGGCTATGGCTACACCTTC | CASSGDKGGYGYTF
TRBJ2-5 | - | TRBV24-1 | - | TGTGCCACCAGTGATTTGCGGGATGACCAAGAGACCCAGTACTTC | CATSDLRDDQETQYF
TRBJ1-3 | few | TRBV15 | - | TGTGCCGCCAGTTCTGGAAACACCATATATTTT | CAASSGNTIYF
TRBJ2-1 | - | TRBV6-6 | - | TGTGCCAGCAGTGACGGGGGTGAGCAGTTCTTC | CASSDGGEQFF
TRBJ2-7 | - | TRBV6-1 | TRBD1 | TGTGCCAGCAGCGCAGAACAGGGGGCCGCCTACGAGCAGTACTTC | CASSAEQGAAYEQYF
TRBJ1-2 | - | TRBV15 | - | TGTGCCACCAGCAAGCGGGACTTCTATGGCTACACCTTC | CATSKRDFYGYTF
TRBJ2-5 | few | TRBV5-5 | TRBD2 | TGTGCCAGCAGCTTGGTTCCGGGAGGGACCCAGTACTTC | CASSLVPGGTQYF
TRBJ2-7 | few | TRBV6-2/TRBV6-3 | TRBD2 | TGTGCCAGCAGTTCTACTAGCGGGATAGCCTACGAGCAGTACTTC | CASSSTSGIAYEQYF
TRBJ2-7 | - | TRBV3-1 | - | TGTGCCAGCAGCCAAGCTAGCCGAAGCTCCTACGAGCAGTACTTC | CASSQASRSSYEQYF
TRBJ2-3 | many | TRBV10-3 | - | TGTGCCATCAGTGCGGGGGACAGCAGCACAGATACGCAGTATTTT | CAISAGDSSTDTQYF
TRBJ2-3 | few | TRBV9 | - | TGTGCCAGCAGCCCCGGGACACCAAGGGGAGAGACCCAGTACTTT | CASSPGTPRGETQYF
TRBJ1-4 | few | TRBV15 | - | TGTGCCACCAGCAGAGGCTCGGGAGGTGAAAAACTGTTTTTT | CATSRGSGGEKLFF
TRBJ2-7 | - | TRBV3-1 | - | TGTGCCAGCAGCGAGCCGCCTGACTATGAACAGTACTTC | CASSEPPDYEQYF
TRBJ2-6 | - | TRBV4-3 | TRBD1 | TGCGCCAGCAGCCATCACCGGGACAGAATCTCTGGGGCCAACGTCCTGACTTTC | CASSHHRDRISGANVLTF
TRBJ2-3 | few | TRBV12-3/TRBV12-4 | - | TGTGCCAGCAGTTTTATCGGGGGATTAAGCACAGATACGCAGTATTTT | CASSFIGGLSTDTQYF
TRBJ2-7 | - | TRBV10-2 | - | TGCGCCAGCACTCCGACTAGATCAGGCTACGAGCAGTACTTC | CASTPTRSGYEQYF
TRBJ2-5 | - | TRBV6-5 | TRBD2 | TGTGCCAGCAGTTACGCACTAGCGGAAGAGACCCAGTACTTC | CASSYALAEETQYF
TRBJ2-3 | - | TRBV7-9 | TRBD2 | TGTGCCAGCAGCTCCGGGACTAGCAGCGGCACAGATACGCAGTATTTT | CASSSGTSSGTDTQYF
TRBJ2-1 | many | TRBV24-1 | - | TGTGCCACCAGAATACTCCTTTCCAACAATGAGCAGTTCTTC | CATRILLSNNEQFF
TRBJ2-7 | - | TRBV7-9 | - | TGTGCCAGCACCGATGTGGGGCCCTCCTACGAGCAGTACTTC | CASTDVGPSYEQYF
TRBJ2-2 | many | TRBV5-5 | - | TGTGCCAGCGGCAGGGGAACCGGGGAGCTGTTTTTT | CASGRGTGELFF
TRBJ1-1 | few | TRBV6-5 | - | TGTGCCAGCAGCCGGAGACCTGGCCTTGAAGCTTTCTTT | CASSRRPGLEAFF
TRBJ2-5 | - | TRBV27 | TRBD1 | TGTGCCAGCAGAGGGGACAGACAAGAGACCCAGTACTTC | CASRGDRQETQYF
TRBJ2-7 | - | TRBV28 | - | TGTGCCAGCAGTTTACCAACAGGAGCCTACGAGCAGTACTTC | CASSLPTGAYEQYF
TRBJ1-1 | - | TRBV14 | - | TGTGCCAGCAGCCAAGTCGCAGACACTGAAGCTTTCTTT | CASSQVADTEAFF
TRBJ1-1 | - | TRBV29-1 | - | TGCAGCGTTGTTAGGAAATATGAAGCTTTCTTT | CSVVRKYEAFF
TRBJ1-3 | few | TRBV11-2 | - | TGTGCCAGCAGCTTTCCACAGGGAAGCTCTGGAAACACCATATATTTT | CASSFPQGSSGNTIYF
TRBJ1-2 | - | TRBV27 | TRBD1 | TGTGCCAGCAGTTTAGGACAGGAGCCTAATCTCTATGGCTACACCTTC | CASSLGQEPNLYGYTF
TRBJ2-4 | - | TRBV7-8 | TRBD2 | TGTGCCAGCAGCCGACTAGCGGGGGGGCTCAAGGCCAAAAACATTCAGTACTTC | CASSRLAGGLKAKNIQYF
TRBJ2-1 | many | TRBV6-4 | - | TGTGCCAGCAGTGAGGGGGGCGGGAGCGGGTCGGATGAGCAGTTCTTC | CASSEGGGSGSDEQFF
TRBJ2-2 | few | TRBV28 | - | TGTGCCAGCAGACCCGACGCGAACACCGGGGAGCTGTTTTTT | CASRPDANTGELFF
TRBJ1-1 | few | TRBV7-6 | TRBD1 | TGTGCCAGCAGCAAAGGACAGGGCACTGAAGCTTTCTTT | CASSKGQGTEAFF
TRBJ2-3 | few | TRBV29-1 | - | TGCAGCGTGGACACCACAGATACGCAGTATTTT | CSVDTTDTQYF
TRBJ1-2 | - | TRBV16 | - | TGTGCCAGCAGCCAATGGGCAGGGGACCATGGCTACACCTTC | CASSQWAGDHGYTF
TRBJ2-3 | - | TRBV29-1 | TRBD2 | TGCAGCGTTGGTGTACTAGCGGGGGGGGTGGATACGCAGTATTTT | CSVGVLAGGVDTQYF
TRBJ2-1 | - | TRBV7-2 | TRBD1 | TGTGCCAGCAGCTCGGGACAGGGTTTCTATGAGCAGTTCTTC | CASSSGQGFYEQFF
TRBJ2-1 | - | TRBV7-8 | TRBD2 | TGTGCCAGCAGCGAAACTAGCGGGGGGACCAATGAGCAGTTCTTC | CASSETSGGTNEQFF
TRBJ1-1 | few | TRBV29-1 | TRBD1 | TGCAGCGCCTCTACAGGGGGCTCTACAGCTTTCTTT | CSASTGGSTAFF
TRBJ1-5 | - | TRBV7-2 | - | TGTGCCAGCAGCTTAACTCGGGGAAACCAGCCCCAGCATTTT | CASSLTRGNQPQHF
TRBJ1-2 | many | TRBV6-2/TRBV6-3 | - | TGTGCAAGCGGGTCCCTCAACTATGGCTACACCTTC | CASGSLNYGYTF
TRBJ1-1 | - | TRBV30 | - | TGTGCCTGGAGTGTAGGTCAGGGAGGCACTGAAGCTTTCTTT | CAWSVGQGGTEAFF